This entry lists 14 T cell receptor beta chains sequenced from one sample in a study of molecular identifiers for immune sequencing clone quantification. TCRdb called the PCR reads again in MiXCR, with one record for every CDR3 protein. The sample comprises 97,000 or so distinct CDR3 sequences, 30% to 45% of which are singletons, and roughly 10% rests with the top ten. Sequenced input: naive CD8+ T cells from blood, with Jurkat cell RNA spiked in. Subset indicated: FACS-sorted CD8+CD4-CCR7+CD45RA+ naive T cells. The receptors come from a human donor in good health. Some libraries in this study had Jurkat cell RNA spiked in.

The chain is built from TRBV6-2 or TRBV6-3 and TRBJ1-1; D remains unclear. The germline V gene has CDR1 MNHEY and CDR2 SVGEGT. The CDR3 runs 13 residues. The V end lost 4 bases, the J end lost 4 bases, and 10 bases lay between the germline ends. CDR3 loop: CASSFSSGTEAFF. In DNA form, the CDR3 reads TGTGCCAGCAGTTTCTCTTCTGGCACTGAAGCTTTCTTT.

This rearrangement joins TRBV19 to TRBJ1-5; D ambiguous. The V gene lost 7 bases and the J gene lost 0 bases, with 10 bases spanning the gap. The CDR3 has 14 residues. Germline V gene sequence: CDR1 LNHDA, CDR2 SQIVND (reference sequence). The CDR3, as DNA: TGTGCCAGTAACCTGGACGGTAGCAATCAGCCCCAGCATTTT. Its translation is CASNLDGSNQPQHF.

This clonotype was detected only a few times. In DNA, the CDR3 is TGTGCCAGCAGCTCAATAAGGGGACAGGCAGAGACCCAGTACTTC. It translates to CASSSIRGQAETQYF. The chain recombines TRBV7-9 with TRBJ2-5; 8 positions agree with TRBD1. This CDR3 region has 15 residues. CDR1 is SEHNR, CDR2 FQNEAQ, per germline (reference sequence). V dropped 4 bases and J dropped 4; count of bases not matched to a gene: 8. Full variable domain (outside the CDR3, taken from reference TRBV7-9 and TRBJ2-5): DTGVSQNPRHKITKRGQNVTFRCDPISEHNRLYWYRQTLGQGPEFLTYFQNEAQLEKSRLLSDRFSAERPKGSFSTLEIQRTEQGDSAMYLCASSSIRGQAETQYFGPGTRLLVL.

This sequence joins TRBV9 and TRBJ2-3; D possibly uses TRBD1 or TRBD2 (5 bases each). The CDR3 is made up of 13 amino acids. Trimming removed 2 bases at V and 2 bases at J, with 6 bases between. Germline values: CDR1 SGDLS, CDR2 YYNGEE. The CDR3 protein is CASSVGTTDTQYF. The CDR3 DNA sequence: TGTGCCAGCAGCGTCGGGACCACAGATACGCAGTATTTT.

This clonotype has only a few counts. The chain is built from TRBV28 and TRBJ2-7, with TRBD2 identical over 9 bases. The CDR3 spans 16 residues. The V and J ends lost 3 bases and 4 bases, in that order; junction bases with no gene match: 10. Looked up from germline, CDR1 is MDHEN and CDR2 is SYDVKM. The CDR3, as DNA: TGTGCCAGCAGTTTGCCGCCTGCGGGGGGGAGGTACGAGCAGTACTTC. As protein: CASSLPPAGGRYEQYF.

This clonotype was observed a handful of times. The chain uses TRBV28 and TRBJ1-1; weak D call: TRBD1 (6 bases). Germline CDR1 reads MDHEN; CDR2 reads SYDVKM. This CDR3 contains 14 residues. Trimming stripped 3 bases from V and 4 bases from J, with 12 bases between. CDR3 sequence reads: CASSLSQGSTEAFF. In DNA, the CDR3 is TGTGCCAGCAGTTTGTCACAGGGAAGCACTGAAGCTTTCTTT.

This clonotype showed up many times. This chain uses TRBV21-1 with TRBJ2-6; the table's TRBD1 call for D was not verified on the DNA. TRBV21-1 is classified as a pseudogene. The CDR3 totals 15 residues. CDR3 coding DNA: TGTGCCAGCAGCCCGGGGGTTTCTGGGGCCAACGTCCTGACTTTC. This sequence encodes CASSPGVSGANVLTF.

The chain combines TRBV7-6 with TRBJ2-2; D is perhaps TRBD2 (5 bases). CDR1 and CDR2 (germline): SGHVS, FNYEAQ. CDR3 length equals 14 residues. Trimming stripped 0 bases from V and 7 bases from J, with 9 bases between. CDR3 protein: CASSLAYSVGELFF. The CDR3 region has the DNA TGTGCCAGCAGCTTAGCCTATAGCGTCGGGGAGCTGTTTTTT. The full variable domain, completed using reference TRBV7-6 and TRBJ2-2, is GAGVSQSPRYKVTKRGQDVALRCDPISGHVSLYWYRQALGQGPEFLTYFNYEAQQDKSGLPNDRFSAERPEGSISTLTIQRTEQRDSAMYRCASSLAYSVGELFFGEGSRLTVL.

In its sample, this clonotype was seen a few times. The CDR3 nucleotides read TGTGCCAGCAGTTTATTTCTAGCGTTCACCTCTTCCACAGATACGCAGTATTTT. Encoded protein: CASSLFLAFTSSTDTQYF. The gene calls are TRBV28 and TRBJ2-3; a weak D match, TRBD2 (6 bases). The CDR3 is made up of 18 amino acids. The V end lost 1 base, the J end lost 2 bases, and 19 bases lay between the germline ends. Germline V CDR1 and CDR2: MDHEN, SYDVKM.

This clonotype was picked up many times. V is TRBV7-2 and J is TRBJ2-7; 11 nucleotides agree with TRBD1. The CDR3 length is 14 residues. Germline V gives CDR1 SGHTA, CDR2 FQGNSA. Germline trimming cut 4 bases from V and 7 bases from J; bases unmatched to any gene: 6. CDR3 nucleotides: TGTGCCAGCAGCTCGAGGGACAGGGGGACGGAGCAGTACTTC. Translation: CASSSRDRGTEQYF. Supplemented by reference TRBV7-2 and TRBJ2-7, the full variable domain reads GAGVSQSPSNKVTEKGKDVELRCDPISGHTALYWYRQSLGQGLEFLIYFQGNSAPDKSGLPSDRFSAERTGGSVSTLTIQRTQQEDSAVYLCASSSRDRGTEQYFGPGTRLTVT.

The chain is built from TRBV20-1 and TRBJ2-1, with D maybe TRBD1 (5 bases). CDR3 length equals 14 residues. In germline, CDR1 is DFQATT, CDR2 SNEGSKA (reference sequence). V was pared by 0 bases and J by 5 bases, with 11 bases between. CDR3 loop: CSARETAVDNEQFF. CDR3 DNA: TGCAGTGCTAGAGAGACAGCAGTGGACAATGAGCAGTTCTTC.

In this sample, this clonotype turned up many times. The V gene is TRBV12-3 or TRBV12-4, the J gene TRBJ2-2; D is ambiguous. The CDR3 totals 14 residues. V was pared by 8 bases and J by 2 bases, with 12 bases between. The CDR3 nucleotides read TGTGCCAGCTATGCGACACCTAACACCGGGGAGCTGTTTTTT. It codes for CASYATPNTGELFF.

The chain employs TRBV20-1 and TRBJ2-1, with D possibly TRBD1 on 6 matching bases. CDR1 and CDR2 from the germline V gene are DFQATT and SNEGSKA (reference sequence). Trimming removed 6 bases from V and 8 bases from J, with 17 bases in between. The CDR3 totals 13 residues. The CDR3 reads CSAEAGVVDEQFF. CDR3 bases: TGCAGTGCCGAGGCAGGGGTTGTTGATGAGCAGTTCTTC.

A few counts support this clonotype. V gene TRBV11-2 combines with J gene TRBJ2-7; D is possibly TRBD1 or TRBD2 (6 bases each). In germline, CDR1 is SGHAT, CDR2 FQNNGV. V gave up 1 base and J gave up 4 bases, with 14 bases separating them. The CDR3 is 15 residues long. CDR3 sequence (DNA): TGTGCCAGCAGCTTAGTCTATGGCGGGACATACGAGCAGTACTTC. This encodes CASSLVYGGTYEQYF.